The 2 T cell receptor beta chains given below trace back to one sample, sequenced in a study of T cells in Graves' hyperthyroidism and ophthalmopathy. Amplified TCR beta CDR3 regions derived from RNA transcripts. The primer set for the first-round RT-PCR of the TCR CDR3 was HTBI. Via MiXCR, TCRdb re-called the multiplex PCR reads, giving one row per CDR3 protein. Of 250,000 or so distinct CDR3 sequences detected, 13% to 15% appear once; the ten largest clones hold over 25%. The sample taken for sequencing was blood. Receptors were obtained from a woman in her forties or fifties with Graves' hyperthyroidism that later progressed to Graves' ophthalmopathy.

The chain joins TRBV12-3 or TRBV12-4 to TRBJ2-5; tentative D call: TRBD2 (5 bases). V lost 5 bases, J lost 4 bases, and 17 bases lay in between. This CDR3 contains 15 residues. CDR3 coding DNA: TGTGCCAGCAGTCCAGCGACGGGGTGGGGAGAGACCCAGTACTTC. Protein product: CASSPATGWGETQYF.

This clonotype was seen many times. This chain joins TRBV28 and TRBJ1-2; D is undetermined. The CDR3 is 12 residues long. V was cut by 3 bases and J by 11 bases, with 13 bases left in between. Per the germline V gene, CDR1 is MDHEN and CDR2 is SYDVKM. CDR3 in amino acids: CASSLGEMIYTF. The CDR3 nucleotides are TGTGCCAGCAGTTTGGGAGAAATGATATACACCTTC.